The 14 T cell receptor beta chains below were found in one sample sequenced in a study of CD8+CD57+ T cells in acquired aplastic anemia. Only patients with CD8+CD57+ cell expansion on flow cytometry were chosen for sequencing. Genomic DNA, the template, was used for profiling of the TCR beta VDJ and CDR3. MiXCR was run by TCRdb on the reads, yielding one entry per CDR3 protein. The table shows over 150,000 distinct CDR3 sequences, with about 48% occurring only once. The source material was sorted CD4+, CD8+, or CD8+CD57+ T cells (not recorded which) from PBMCs. The source of these receptors is a human donor with aplastic anemia.

The table lists this clonotype with a few counts. The chain joins TRBV5-6 to TRBJ2-7; no reliable D call. The CDR3 covers 13 residues. The V end lost 4 bases, the J end lost 4 bases, and 12 bases lay between the germline ends. Germline assignment: CDR1 SGHDT and CDR2 YYEEEE. CDR3 DNA sequence: TGTGCCAGCAGCATCCCAGCCAGTTACGAGCAGTACTTC. Its translation: CASSIPASYEQYF.

This clonotype was seen repeatedly, ten times or more. The gene calls are TRBV6-2 or TRBV6-3 and TRBJ1-1, with a possible D match to TRBD1 (5 bases). The V gene lost 2 bases and the J gene lost 1 base, with 11 bases spanning the gap. CDR3 length: 15 amino acids. The germline CDR1 and CDR2 sequences are MNHEY and SVGEGT. CDR3 nucleotide sequence: TGTGCCAGCAGTTACACGGGGGGGTCGAACACTGAAGCTTTCTTT. Translation gives CASSYTGGSNTEAFF.

About this clonotype itself: A junction end diverges from the germline sequence, so it may reflect a read error. This sequence joins TRBV7-2 and TRBJ1-3, with D possibly TRBD1 on 6 matching bases. The length of the CDR3 is 14 residues. Germline-derived CDR1 and CDR2 are SGHTA and FQGNSA. CDR3 nucleotide sequence: TGTGCCAGCAGCAACAGGGTCTCTGGAAACACCGTATATTTT. Translating gives CASSNRVSGNTVYF.

V usage is TRBV7-8 and J usage is TRBJ1-2; no definite D call. CDR3 length: 13 residues. CDR1 SGHVS and CDR2 FQNEAQ come from the germline V gene. Trimming cost V 5 bases and J 1 base, with 8 bases left between them. Here the CDR3 DNA reads TGTGCCAGCAGCCCCGAGGTTAACTATGGCTACACCTTC. Protein sequence: CASSPEVNYGYTF.

Ten or more counts support this clonotype. This chain links TRBV7-3 with TRBJ2-3, with D unresolved. The V gene lost 0 bases and the J gene lost 0 bases, with 10 bases spanning the gap. In germline, CDR1 is SGHTA, CDR2 FQGTGA. This CDR3 comprises 16 residues. The CDR3 sequence: CASSLTGGTSTDTQYF. The CDR3, as DNA: TGTGCCAGCAGCTTAACGGGCGGAACTAGCACAGATACGCAGTATTTT.

Many counts were recorded for this clonotype. This sequence joins TRBV6-2 or TRBV6-3 and TRBJ1-1; no clear D. The CDR3 runs 13 residues. The germline gives CDR1 MNHEY, CDR2 SVGEGT. The ends were cut back, 7 bases at V and 5 bases at J, with 14 bases in the middle. CDR3 in amino acids: CASTQFQGTEAFF. The CDR3 DNA reads as TGTGCCAGCACTCAGTTCCAAGGTACTGAAGCTTTCTTT.

This clonotype was observed a single time. Here the CDR3 DNA reads TGCAGTGCTAGTTCGGGACAGGGGATTTACAATGAGCAGTTCTTC. Encoded protein: CSASSGQGIYNEQFF. This chain links TRBV20-1 with TRBJ2-1; TRBD1 agrees at 10 bases. Germline V gene sequence: CDR1 DFQATT, CDR2 SNEGSKA (reference sequence). Germline trimming cut 3 bases from V and 4 bases from J; bases unmatched to any gene: 6. This CDR3 has 15 amino acids.

This clonotype was observed many times. This rearrangement joins TRBV2 to TRBJ2-3; 7 nucleotides align to TRBD2. The CDR3 sequence is 15 residues long. The V segment lost 10 bases and the J segment 2 bases; nucleotides outside the gene matches: 12. CDR1 and CDR2 from the germline V gene are SNHLY and FYNNEI. CDR3: CATNPGLTFTDTQYF. The CDR3 region has the DNA TGTGCCACCAATCCGGGACTAACATTCACAGATACGCAGTATTTT. Full variable domain (outside the CDR3, taken from reference TRBV2 and TRBJ2-3): EPEVTQTPSHQVTQMGQEVILRCVPISNHLYFYWYRQILGQKVEFLVSFYNNEISEKSEIFDDQFSVERPDGSNFTLKIRSTKLEDSAMYFCATNPGLTFTDTQYFGPGTRLTVL.

The chain uses TRBV20-1 and TRBJ1-1; a possible D gene is TRBD1 (6 bases). This CDR3 has 13 amino acids. Trimming shortened V by 0 bases and J by 3 bases, and 8 bases separated the two germline ends. The germline gives CDR1 DFQATT, CDR2 SNEGSKA (reference sequence). CDR3 sequence: CSARDHRDTEAFF. The CDR3 nucleotides are TGCAGTGCTAGAGATCACAGGGACACTGAAGCTTTCTTT.

The chain links TRBV5-4 to TRBJ2-3; 9 nucleotides align to TRBD1. The CDR3 is 15 amino acids. J gave up 3 bases and V 3 bases, and 5 bases lay outside the gene matches. Per the germline V gene, CDR1 is SGHNT and CDR2 is YYREEE (reference sequence). CDR3 loop: CASSSTGTGTDTQYF. CDR3 nucleotides: TGTGCCAGCAGCTCGACCGGGACAGGGACAGATACGCAGTATTTT. The whole variable domain, filled in from reference TRBV5-4 and TRBJ2-3, reads ETGVTQSPTHLIKTRGQQVTLRCSSQSGHNTVSWYQQALGQGPQFIFQYYREEENGRGNFPPRFSGLQFPNYSSELNVNALELDDSALYLCASSSTGTGTDTQYFGPGTRLTVL.

This clonotype was seen at least ten times. This chain links TRBV11-1 with TRBJ1-1, with 10 bases fitting TRBD1. The CDR3 has 17 residues. In germline, CDR1 is SGHAT, CDR2 FQDESV (reference sequence). The J segment lost 1 base and the V segment lost 5 bases, leaving 10 bases of the junction unmatched. In nucleotides, the CDR3 is TGTGCCAGCAGCACCCGGGACAGGGGTATTGAGAACACTGAAGCTTTCTTT. Translation gives CASSTRDRGIENTEAFF.

V usage is TRBV7-3 and J usage is TRBJ2-7, with D possibly TRBD2 on 5 matching bases. Between the trimmed V and J ends, which lost 2 bases and 2 bases, there was a span of 10 bases. The CDR3 runs 14 residues. Looked up from germline, CDR1 is SGHTA and CDR2 is FQGTGA. CDR3 DNA: TGTGCCAGCAGCTTACGGGGTCGGGCCTACGAGCAGTACTTC. Translated, it gives CASSLRGRAYEQYF.

This clonotype was detected only a few times. V usage is TRBV29-1 and J usage is TRBJ1-1, with 9 nucleotides matching TRBD1. J gave up 1 base and V 6 bases, and 6 bases lay outside the gene matches. CDR3 length: 14 residues. CDR1 is SQVTM, CDR2 ANQGSEA, per germline. CDR3 sequence (DNA): TGCAGCGTGCACAGGGGGCCGGGGAACACTGAAGCTTTCTTT. Translating it yields CSVHRGPGNTEAFF.

In this sample, this clonotype turned up once. This chain connects TRBV20-1 to TRBJ2-2, with TRBD2 matching 8 bases. CDR3 length: 16 residues. Germline lookup yields CDR1 DFQATT and CDR2 SNEGSKA (reference sequence). Trimming cost V 4 bases and J 7 bases; bases outside gene matches: 14. The CDR3 nucleotides are TGCAGTGCTAAAGGGCTCCGGGGGGGCCTAGGCGGGGAGCTGTTTTTT. Translating it yields CSAKGLRGGLGGELFF.